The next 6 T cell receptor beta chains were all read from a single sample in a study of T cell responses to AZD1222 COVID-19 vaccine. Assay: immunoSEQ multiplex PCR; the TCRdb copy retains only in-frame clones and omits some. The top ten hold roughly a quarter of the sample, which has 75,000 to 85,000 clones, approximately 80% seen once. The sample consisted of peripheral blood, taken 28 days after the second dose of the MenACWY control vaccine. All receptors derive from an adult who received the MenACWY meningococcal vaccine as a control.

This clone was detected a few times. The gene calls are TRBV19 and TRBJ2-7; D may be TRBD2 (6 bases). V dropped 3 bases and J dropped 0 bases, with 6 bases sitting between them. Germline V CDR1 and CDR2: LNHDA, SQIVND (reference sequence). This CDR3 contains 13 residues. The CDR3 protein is CASSMRDSYEQYF. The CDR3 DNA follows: TGTGCCAGTAGTATGCGGGACTCCTACGAGCAGTACTTC.

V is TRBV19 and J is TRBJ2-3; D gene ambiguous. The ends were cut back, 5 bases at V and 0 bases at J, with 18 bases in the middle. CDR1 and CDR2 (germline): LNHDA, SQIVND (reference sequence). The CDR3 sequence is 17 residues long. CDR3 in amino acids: CASSSVSPSPSTDTQYF. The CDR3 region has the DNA TGTGCCAGTAGTTCGGTTAGCCCTTCCCCTAGCACAGATACGCAGTATTTT. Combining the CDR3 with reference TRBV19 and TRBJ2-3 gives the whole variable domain DGGITQSPKYLFRKEGQNVTLSCEQNLNHDAMYWYRQDPGQGLRLIYYSQIVNDFQKGDIAEGYSVSREKKESFPLTVTSAQKNPTAFYLCASSSVSPSPSTDTQYFGPGTRLTVL.

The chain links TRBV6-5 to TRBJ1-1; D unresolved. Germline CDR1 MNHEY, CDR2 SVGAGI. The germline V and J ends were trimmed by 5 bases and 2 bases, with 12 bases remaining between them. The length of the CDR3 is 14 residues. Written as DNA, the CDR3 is TGTGCCAGCAGTACCCACGTGCGCAACACTGAAGCTTTCTTT. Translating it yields CASSTHVRNTEAFF.

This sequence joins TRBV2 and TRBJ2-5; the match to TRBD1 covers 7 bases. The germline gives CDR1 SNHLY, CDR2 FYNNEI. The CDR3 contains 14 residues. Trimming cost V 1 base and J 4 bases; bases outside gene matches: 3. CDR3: CASSEDRGGETQYF. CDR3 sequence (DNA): TGTGCCAGCAGTGAAGACAGGGGTGGAGAGACCCAGTACTTC.

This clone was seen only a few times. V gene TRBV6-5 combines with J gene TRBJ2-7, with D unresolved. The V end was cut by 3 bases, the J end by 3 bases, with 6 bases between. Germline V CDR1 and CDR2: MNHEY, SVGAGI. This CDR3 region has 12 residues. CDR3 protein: CASSYTDYEQYF. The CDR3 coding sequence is TGTGCCAGCAGTTATACGGACTACGAGCAGTACTTC.

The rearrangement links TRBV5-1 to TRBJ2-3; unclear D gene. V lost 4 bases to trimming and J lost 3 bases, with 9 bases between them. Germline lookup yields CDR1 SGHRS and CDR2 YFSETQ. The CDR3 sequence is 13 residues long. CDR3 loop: CASSGYGTDTQYF. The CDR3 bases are TGCGCCAGCAGCGGATACGGTACAGATACGCAGTATTTT. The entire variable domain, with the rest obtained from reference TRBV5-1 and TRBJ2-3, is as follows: KAGVTQTPRYLIKTRGQQVTLSCSPISGHRSVSWYQQTPGQGLQFLFEYFSETQRNKGNFPGRFSGRQFSNSRSEMNVSTLELGDSALYLCASSGYGTDTQYFGPGTRLTVL.